This T cell receptor (beta chain) was sequenced in a study of blood T cell repertoires in COVID-19. The CDR3 consists of 14 residues. Germline V gene data show CDR1 as MDHEN and CDR2 as SYDVKM. The ends were cut back, 8 bases at V and 1 base at J, with 12 bases in the middle. Only one count was recorded for this clone. Followed over time, Seattle patients had been enrolled while infection was active. Generated by immunoSEQ multiplex PCR, the TCRdb table keeps only in-frame clones and is missing some. The sample lists about 52,000 clones, approximately 80% occurring once. This rearrangement joins TRBV28 to TRBJ2-1; tentative D call: TRBD2 (5 bases). The sequence was obtained from a man aged 80 or over with COVID-19, enrolled during active disease. The sample was peripheral blood. The CDR3 is CASALRESYNEQFF. CDR3 coding DNA: TGTGCCAGCGCACTAAGGGAGTCCTACAATGAGCAGTTCTTC. Supplemented by reference TRBV28 and TRBJ2-1, the full variable domain reads DVKVTQSSRYLVKRTGEKVFLECVQDMDHENMFWYRQDPGLGLRLIYFSYDVKMKEKGDIPEGYSVSREKKERFSLILESASTNQTSMYLCASALRESYNEQFFGPGTRLTVL.